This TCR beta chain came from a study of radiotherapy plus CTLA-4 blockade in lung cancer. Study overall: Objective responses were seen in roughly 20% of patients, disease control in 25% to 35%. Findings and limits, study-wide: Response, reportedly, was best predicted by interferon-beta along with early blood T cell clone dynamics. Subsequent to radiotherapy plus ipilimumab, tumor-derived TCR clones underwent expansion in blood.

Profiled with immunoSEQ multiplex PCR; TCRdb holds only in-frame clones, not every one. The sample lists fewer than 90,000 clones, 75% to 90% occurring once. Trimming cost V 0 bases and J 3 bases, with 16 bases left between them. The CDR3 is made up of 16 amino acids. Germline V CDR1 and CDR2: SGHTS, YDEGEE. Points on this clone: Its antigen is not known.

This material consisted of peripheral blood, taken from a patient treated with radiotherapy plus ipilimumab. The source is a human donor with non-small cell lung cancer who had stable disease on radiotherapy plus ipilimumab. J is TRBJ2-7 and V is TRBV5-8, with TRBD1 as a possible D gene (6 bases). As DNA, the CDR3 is TGTGCCAGCAGCTTGGATTCCCGGACAGTTTACTACGAGCAGTACTTC. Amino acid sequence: CASSLDSRTVYYEQYF.